These 21 T cell receptor beta chains were sequenced from one sample in a study of shared clonotypes between healthy human individuals. The data were produced by immunoSEQ multiplex PCR, yet TCRdb's version contains in-frame clones alone and is incomplete. The table shows around 2,000,000 clones, with about 95% occurring only once. CD45RO negativity and positive selection for CCR7 defined naive CD8 cells, a population that excluded terminally differentiated effector memory CD45RA+ cells. Sequenced input: naive CD8+ T cells sorted from blood. All receptors derive from a man younger than 35 in good health.

V and J are TRBV9 and TRBJ2-5, with 9 bases identical to TRBD1. The CDR3 contains 15 residues. Germline CDR1 SGDLS, CDR2 YYNGEE. J lost 2 bases, V lost 5 bases, and 7 bases had no gene match. CDR3 amino acids: CASSTPGQGQETQYF. The CDR3 region has the DNA TGTGCCAGCAGTACGCCGGGACAGGGACAAGAGACCCAGTACTTC.

The CDR3 is CSVEETSHYEQYF. The CDR3, as DNA: TGCAGCGTTGAAGAAACCTCACACTACGAGCAGTACTTC. The V gene is TRBV29-1, the J gene TRBJ2-7; no clear D. With 0 bases removed from V and 3 bases from J, the gap between germline ends came to 9 bases. In germline, CDR1 is SQVTM, CDR2 ANQGSEA. The CDR3 spans 13 residues.

The chain joins TRBV13 to TRBJ2-1; 8 positions agree with TRBD1. V dropped 5 bases and J dropped 3; count of bases not matched to a gene: 15. Germline V gene sequence: CDR1 PRHDT, CDR2 FYEKMQ (reference sequence). The CDR3 is made up of 18 amino acids. In DNA, the CDR3 is TGTGCCAGCAGCCCCCCCTTTTCCGGACAGGGCGTCTACAATGAGCAGTTCTTC. This sequence encodes CASSPPFSGQGVYNEQFF.

A remark on this clone: The sample contains more than one DNA sequence encoding this CDR3. The gene calls are TRBV6-6 and TRBJ2-7; D uncertain. This CDR3 spans 14 amino acids. The V and J ends lost 0 bases and 2 bases respectively, with 8 bases between them. CDR1 and CDR2 from the germline V gene are MNHNY and SVGAGI (reference sequence). In nucleotides, the CDR3 is TGTGCCAGCAGTTACTCAGGGCCGACCTACGAGCAGTACTTC. Translating gives CASSYSGPTYEQYF.

The V call is TRBV7-8, the J call TRBJ2-5; 9 bases line up with TRBD2. CDR1 and CDR2 from the germline V gene are SGHVS and FQNEAQ. V lost 4 bases, J lost 1 base, and 4 bases stayed unmatched. CDR3 size: 15 residues. DNA for the CDR3: TGTGCCAGCAGCTCAGAGACTAGCGGCCAAGAGACCCAGTACTTC. Amino acids: CASSSETSGQETQYF.

The CDR3 spells CSVEEAGTGGYTF. As DNA, the CDR3 is TGCAGCGTTGAAGAGGCCGGGACGGGTGGCTACACCTTC. The chain employs TRBV29-1 and TRBJ1-2; D perhaps matches TRBD1 (5 bases). The CDR3 spans 13 residues. Trimming took 0 bases from V and 7 from J, leaving 12 bases between them. CDR1 is SQVTM, CDR2 ANQGSEA, per germline.

V usage is TRBV5-4 and J usage is TRBJ1-6, with 7 positions matching TRBD1. CDR1 and CDR2 from the germline V gene are SGHNT and YYREEE (reference sequence). The CDR3 loop spans 17 amino acids. V shed 4 bases and J 3 bases; nucleotides not matched to a gene: 10. DNA for the CDR3: TGTGCCAGCAGCGCCGACCCCCGGGACAGCTATAATTCACCCCTCCACTTT. It encodes CASSADPRDSYNSPLHF.

The gene calls are TRBV21-1 and TRBJ2-7; TRBD2 is the table's D call and was not checked against the DNA. TRBV21-1 is described as a pseudogene. This CDR3 has 14 amino acids. This CDR3 reads CASSKASRSYEQYF. CDR3 sequence (DNA): TGTGCCAGCAGCAAAGCTAGTAGATCCTACGAGCAGTACTTC.

This chain joins TRBV5-3 and TRBJ2-5; no reliable D call. TRBV5-3 is placed among ORFs of uncertain function. This CDR3 is built from 13 residues. V lost 4 bases to trimming and J lost 5 bases, with 12 bases between them. The CDR3 region is CARSRGISETQYF. For the CDR3, the DNA is TGTGCCAGAAGCCGAGGAATCTCGGAGACCCAGTACTTC.

CDR3 in DNA: TGTGCCAGCACCCCACAGGGTTTTCCCTATAATTCACCCCTCCACTTT. It is translated as CASTPQGFPYNSPLHF. The V call is TRBV9, the J call TRBJ1-6; possible D gene TRBD1, 6 bases. Deletions cut 6 bases from V and 2 bases from J, with 15 bases between. CDR1 is SGDLS, CDR2 YYNGEE, per germline. CDR3 length: 16 amino acids.

The rearrangement uses TRBV28 and TRBJ2-7, with D unclear. V lost 3 bases, J lost 3 bases, and 6 bases lay in between. Germline V gene sequence: CDR1 MDHEN, CDR2 SYDVKM. This CDR3 has 12 residues. Written as DNA, the CDR3 is TGTGCCAGCAGTTTTAACAACTACGAGCAGTACTTC. Its translation: CASSFNNYEQYF.

The CDR3 region is CASSPKWTGGKLANYGYTF. The CDR3 DNA sequence: TGTGCCAGCAGCCCGAAATGGACAGGGGGGAAGTTAGCTAACTATGGCTACACCTTC. This chain uses TRBV7-2 with TRBJ1-2; 10 bases agree with TRBD1. The germline V gene has CDR1 SGHTA and CDR2 FQGNSA. V shed 5 bases, J shed 0 bases, and the junction held 15 bases outside the gene matches. CDR3 size: 19 residues.

The chain couples TRBV7-8 to TRBJ2-7, with D perhaps TRBD1 (6 bases). There are 15 residues in the CDR3. The germline V gene has CDR1 SGHVS and CDR2 FQNEAQ. Trimming pared 3 bases from V and 3 bases from J, leaving 15 bases between. The CDR3 DNA follows: TGTGCCAGCAGCTTGAGACAGGCGCTTGGCTACGAGCAGTACTTC. The encoded protein is CASSLRQALGYEQYF.

CDR3 loop: CASSQDLWYNEQFF. The CDR3 DNA reads as TGCGCCAGCAGCCAAGATCTCTGGTACAATGAGCAGTTCTTC. The chain joins TRBV4-3 to TRBJ2-1; no clear D gene. Trimming took off 0 bases at V and 4 bases at J, with 7 bases between the two ends. The CDR3 runs 14 residues. The germline V gene encodes CDR1 LGHNA and CDR2 YSLEER.

The chain links TRBV4-3 to TRBJ2-1; TRBD2 agrees at 9 bases. V gave up 3 bases and J gave up 6 bases; unmatched junction bases: 9. The CDR3 length is 16 residues. Germline V CDR1 and CDR2: LGHNA, YSLEER. CDR3 amino acids: CASSQLSGSLGNEQFF. The CDR3 nucleotides are TGCGCCAGCAGCCAGCTTAGCGGGAGCCTCGGCAATGAGCAGTTCTTC.

This clone was recorded only once. This chain uses TRBV5-6 with TRBJ2-7; D gene uncertain. The V and J ends lost 2 bases and 3 bases respectively, with 9 bases between them. This CDR3 spans 13 amino acids. Germline CDR1 and CDR2: SGHDT and YYEEEE. The CDR3 region has the DNA TGTGCCAGCAGCTTCCAAGTAAGCTACGAGCAGTACTTC. It yields the protein CASSFQVSYEQYF.

The rearrangement links TRBV13 to TRBJ2-2; a possible D gene is TRBD1 (6 bases). The CDR3 length is 15 residues. The V and J ends lost 4 bases and 0 bases respectively, with 9 bases between them. Germline CDR1 is PRHDT and CDR2 is FYEKMQ (reference sequence). As DNA, the CDR3 is TGTGCCAGCAGCTACGGACAGACGAACACCGGGGAGCTGTTTTTT. Translation gives CASSYGQTNTGELFF. Using reference TRBV13 and TRBJ2-2 for the parts outside the CDR3, the full variable domain is AAGVIQSPRHLIKEKRETATLKCYPIPRHDTVYWYQQGPGQDPQFLISFYEKMQSDKGSIPDRFSAQQFSDYHSELNMSSLELGDSALYFCASSYGQTNTGELFFGEGSRLTVL.

V usage is TRBV27 and J usage is TRBJ1-4, with D unresolved. Germline lookup yields CDR1 MNHEY and CDR2 SMNVEV (reference sequence). This CDR3 is 15 amino acids long. Between the trimmed V and J ends, which lost 5 bases and 6 bases, there was a span of 16 bases. The CDR3 nucleotides are TGTGCCAGCAGTCCGGGAGCTTCGAGGGATGAAAAACTGTTTTTT. It yields the protein CASSPGASRDEKLFF.

The rearrangement links TRBV6-1 to TRBJ2-7; TRBD1 agrees at 7 bases. The CDR3 is made up of 15 amino acids. V was clipped by 7 bases and J by 4 bases; unmatched bases: 13. Germline CDR1 is MNHNS and CDR2 is SASEGT. The CDR3 spells CASTPGTAVMYEQYF. The CDR3 DNA follows: TGTGCCAGCACCCCTGGGACAGCTGTCATGTACGAGCAGTACTTC.

V is TRBV30 and J is TRBJ1-6; TRBD1 aligns across 9 bases. CDR1 and CDR2 (germline): GTSNPN, SVGIG (reference sequence). The ends lost 2 bases at V and 9 bases at J; junction bases unmatched: 5. This CDR3 is built from 14 residues. The CDR3 bases are TGTGCCTGGAGTCTGGGACAGGGAGGTTCACCCCTCCACTTT. This encodes CAWSLGQGGSPLHF.

The genes are TRBV11-2 and TRBJ2-7; TRBD2 is a possible D gene (6 bases). Germline V gene lookup returns CDR1 SGHAT and CDR2 FQNNGV. This CDR3 region has 15 residues. Trimming removed 5 bases from V and 4 bases from J, with 18 bases in between. CDR3 nucleotides: TGTGCCAGCAGCGGATTTGAGGAGGGCCGGTACGAGCAGTACTTC. This gives the protein CASSGFEEGRYEQYF.